The 30 T cell receptor beta chains reported below all come from one sample, sequenced in a study of T cells in Graves' hyperthyroidism and ophthalmopathy. Using RNA transcripts as the source, TCR beta CDR3 regions were amplified. TCR CDR3 underwent first-round RT-PCR with the HTBI primer set. TCRdb recomputed calls from the multiplex PCR reads with MiXCR, one row per CDR3 protein. Here the sample spans about 95,000 distinct CDR3 sequences, approximately 42% being singletons. Sequenced material: peripheral blood or thyroid tissue (not recorded which). These receptor sequences come from a woman younger than 45 with Graves' hyperthyroidism.

This clonotype was recorded many times. The chain employs TRBV20-1 and TRBJ1-2; D is perhaps TRBD1 (5 bases). Trimming stripped 4 bases from V and 0 bases from J, with 9 bases between. The CDR3 loop spans 13 amino acids. CDR1 is DFQATT, CDR2 SNEGSKA, per germline (reference sequence). CDR3 residues: CSATLGANYGYTF. Written as DNA, the CDR3 is TGCAGTGCTACCCTAGGGGCTAACTATGGCTACACCTTC.

Within the sample, this clonotype is medium-sized (0.01 to 0.1%). V usage is TRBV10-2 and J usage is TRBJ1-1, with a possible D match to TRBD1 (6 bases). The ends were cut back, 11 bases at V and 3 bases at J, with 13 bases in the middle. The CDR3 length is 12 residues. The V gene's germline CDR1 is WSHSY and CDR2 SAAADI. The CDR3 DNA reads as TGCGCCCTACAGGGTTTGGACACTGAAGCTTTCTTT. It specifies CALQGLDTEAFF.

Here the CDR3 reads CASNSDRENTQYF. The CDR3 DNA is TGTGCCAGCAACTCGGACAGGGAGAATACGCAGTATTTT. J is TRBJ2-3 and V is TRBV28; 8 nucleotides agree with TRBD1. Germline CDR1 reads MDHEN; CDR2 reads SYDVKM. J gave up 7 bases and V 7 bases, and 7 bases lay outside the gene matches. The CDR3 contains 13 residues.

This clonotype was detected only once. This rearrangement joins TRBV24-1 to TRBJ1-1, with D possibly being TRBD1 (5 bases). CDR1 is KGHDR and CDR2 is SFDVKD in the germline V gene. Trimming pared 4 bases from V and 5 bases from J, leaving 16 bases between. This CDR3 region has 15 residues. CDR3 in amino acids: CATSEFFQGRTEAFF. DNA of the CDR3: TGTGCCACCAGTGAGTTCTTTCAGGGAAGAACTGAAGCTTTCTTT.

This clonotype has a count of ten or more. This chain joins TRBV19 and TRBJ2-7, with 11 bases aligning to TRBD2. Trimming at V came to 6 bases and at J to 2 bases, leaving 6 bases not matched to a gene. Germline CDR1 and CDR2: LNHDA and SQIVND (reference sequence). The CDR3 has 15 amino acids. CDR3 sequence reads: CASSLLAGDAYEQYF. The DNA of the CDR3 is TGTGCCAGTAGCCTACTAGCGGGAGATGCCTACGAGCAGTACTTC. Full variable domain (rest looked up from reference TRBV19 and TRBJ2-7): DGGITQSPKYLFRKEGQNVTLSCEQNLNHDAMYWYRQDPGQGLRLIYYSQIVNDFQKGDIAEGYSVSREKKESFPLTVTSAQKNPTAFYLCASSLLAGDAYEQYFGPGTRLTVT.

V and J are TRBV9 and TRBJ1-2; perhaps TRBD1 as D (6 bases). Trimming shortened V by 2 bases and J by 3 bases, and 8 bases separated the two germline ends. The germline V gene has CDR1 SGDLS and CDR2 YYNGEE. This CDR3 is built from 13 residues. Here the CDR3 DNA reads TGTGCCAGCAGCGTGGGGGCTGACTATGGCTACACCTTC. Its translation: CASSVGADYGYTF.

This chain joins TRBV19 and TRBJ2-2, with a tentative D call TRBD2 (6 bases). V lost 3 bases to trimming and J lost 4 bases, with 12 bases between them. This CDR3 contains 15 residues. From germline, CDR1 is LNHDA and CDR2 SQIVND (reference sequence). CDR3 DNA sequence: TGTGCCAGTAGTATTTGGTCGCGGGGCACCGGGGAGCTGTTTTTT. Protein product: CASSIWSRGTGELFF.

At least ten counts were recorded for this clonotype. The chain couples TRBV9 to TRBJ1-1, with a tentative D call TRBD1 (5 bases). Germline-derived CDR1 and CDR2 are SGDLS and YYNGEE. V was cut by 0 bases and J by 3 bases, with 6 bases left in between. CDR3 length equals 13 residues. CDR3 in DNA: TGTGCCAGCAGCGTAGGGGGGGACACTGAAGCTTTCTTT. It codes for CASSVGGDTEAFF.

The chain joins TRBV7-9 to TRBJ2-7; 9 bases line up with TRBD1. V dropped 9 bases and J dropped 5; count of bases not matched to a gene: 5. Germline CDR1 SEHNR, CDR2 FQNEAQ (reference sequence). CDR3 length equals 12 residues. CDR3 nucleotide sequence: TGTGCCAGTTCCGGGACAGGGAACGAGCAGTACTTC. As protein: CASSGTGNEQYF.

This chain connects TRBV7-9 to TRBJ2-5, with no clear D. V was clipped by 8 bases and J by 5 bases, with 21 bases between them. Germline CDR1 SEHNR, CDR2 FQNEAQ (reference sequence). This CDR3 is built from 15 residues. The CDR3 nucleotides read TGTGCCAGCGACGACGCGGAGCAGGCTGGGGAGACCCAGTACTTC. Residues: CASDDAEQAGETQYF.

This clonotype came up a few times. The rearrangement links TRBV9 to TRBJ1-5; 9 positions agree with TRBD1. Losses at the gene ends were 5 bases for V and 0 bases for J; bases not matched to a gene: 9. The CDR3 sequence is 17 residues long. The germline V gene has CDR1 SGDLS and CDR2 YYNGEE. CDR3 nucleotide sequence: TGTGCCAGCAGTTTTTGGGGACAGGGCTATAGCAATCAGCCCCAGCATTTT. It is translated as CASSFWGQGYSNQPQHF.

The genes are TRBV11-1 and TRBJ2-7; D is perhaps TRBD1 (6 bases). This CDR3 region has 17 residues. Germline V lookup: CDR1 SGHAT, CDR2 FQDESV (reference sequence). V dropped 5 bases and J dropped 4 bases, with 24 bases sitting between them. The DNA for the CDR3 is TGTGCCAGCAGCCTAATAAACGGAGAATGGGGGCAGTACGAGCAGTACTTC. Residues: CASSLINGEWGQYEQYF.

The table lists this clonotype with many counts. J is TRBJ1-5 and V is TRBV12-3 or TRBV12-4; possibly TRBD1 for D (5 bases). Trimming shortened V by 5 bases and J by 12 bases, and 11 bases separated the two germline ends. This CDR3 is built from 11 residues. DNA of the CDR3: TGTGCCAGCAGTCCGGGGGTGTACCAGCATTTT. It encodes CASSPGVYQHF.

Concerning this clonotype: A much more abundant neighbour one base away suggests this may be a read error. The chain couples TRBV5-1 to TRBJ1-3; D gene ambiguous. The V end lost 4 bases, the J end lost 2 bases, and 13 bases lay between the germline ends. CDR3 length: 15 residues. Germline V lookup: CDR1 SGHRS, CDR2 YFSETQ. The CDR3 reads CASSQRPSPGNTIYF. The CDR3 nucleotides read TGCGCCAGCAGCCAACGACCATCCCCTGGAAACACCATATATTTT.

The chain recombines TRBV7-3 with TRBJ2-7, with 10 bases identical to TRBD2. V shed 5 bases and J 0 bases; nucleotides not matched to a gene: 4. Germline CDR1 and CDR2: SGHTA and FQGTGA. This CDR3 is 15 amino acids long. The CDR3 reads CASSQTSGTSYEQYF. The CDR3 region has the DNA TGTGCCAGCAGCCAAACTAGCGGGACCTCCTACGAGCAGTACTTC.

This clonotype was detected a few times. Being one base from a much bigger clone, this may be a read error. V gene TRBV28 combines with J gene TRBJ1-2; D not resolved. Trimming removed 8 bases at V and 0 bases at J, with 13 bases between. Germline V lookup: CDR1 MDHEN, CDR2 SYDVKM. The CDR3 is 14 amino acids. This chain's CDR3 is CASGPMWPNYGYTF. The CDR3 coding sequence is TGTGCCAGCGGCCCGATGTGGCCTAACTATGGCTACACCTTC.

This chain connects TRBV20-1 to TRBJ2-5; possibly TRBD1 or TRBD2 for D (5 bases each). The CDR3 has 13 residues. The V gene's germline CDR1 is DFQATT and CDR2 SNEGSKA (reference sequence). Trimming stripped 1 base from V and 1 base from J, with 7 bases between. The DNA of the CDR3 is TGCAGTGCTAGAGGGGACGGCCAAGAGACCCAGTACTTC. This gives the protein CSARGDGQETQYF.

This chain connects TRBV10-3 to TRBJ2-5; the match to TRBD2 covers 9 bases. Trimming removed 0 bases from V and 7 bases from J; junction bases left unmatched: 9. Germline values: CDR1 ENHRY, CDR2 SYGVKD. The CDR3 consists of 16 residues. CDR3 coding DNA: TGTGCCATCAGTGAGTCGACAATAGCGGGAGAAGGGACCCAGTACTTC. Its translation is CAISESTIAGEGTQYF.

The V gene is TRBV12-3 or TRBV12-4, the J gene TRBJ1-2, with 9 bases identical to TRBD1. V was clipped by 5 bases and J by 3 bases; unmatched bases: 7. The CDR3 has 15 amino acids. The CDR3 bases are TGTGCCAGCAGTCAAGGACAGGGGCATGACTATGGCTACACCTTC. Translating it yields CASSQGQGHDYGYTF.

This clonotype was counted a few times. This chain links TRBV28 with TRBJ1-2, with D possibly TRBD1 on 6 matching bases. There are 16 residues in the CDR3. Germline V gene data show CDR1 as MDHEN and CDR2 as SYDVKM. V dropped 4 bases and J dropped 4 bases, with 19 bases sitting between them. The CDR3 loop reads CASSSPRDTGFYGYTF. In DNA, the CDR3 is TGTGCCAGCAGTTCACCCCGGGACACAGGATTCTATGGCTACACCTTC.

In its sample, this clonotype was seen many times. The CDR3 reads CASSEASYEQYF. DNA of the CDR3: TGCGCCAGCAGTGAGGCCTCCTACGAGCAGTACTTC. V usage is TRBV10-2 and J usage is TRBJ2-7; unclear D gene. The CDR3 length is 12 residues. V was cut by 2 bases and J by 0 bases, with 2 bases left in between. Per germline, CDR1 WSHSY and CDR2 SAAADI.

The chain has TRBV20-1 and TRBJ2-7; no clear D. Trimming removed 0 bases at V and 0 bases at J, with 3 bases between. CDR3 size: 12 residues. Germline lookup yields CDR1 DFQATT and CDR2 SNEGSKA (reference sequence). In DNA form, the CDR3 reads TGCAGTGCTAGAGAGTCCTCCTACGAGCAGTACTTC. Its translation is CSARESSYEQYF.

The rearrangement joins TRBV20-1 to TRBJ2-7; 9 nucleotides line up with TRBD2. This CDR3 comprises 13 residues. Germline-derived CDR1 and CDR2 are DFQATT and SNEGSKA (reference sequence). V lost 3 bases and J lost 7; bases outside the gene matches: 7. The CDR3 reads CSASNLAGDEQYF. Here the CDR3 DNA reads TGCAGTGCTAGTAATTTAGCGGGAGATGAGCAGTACTTC.

The CDR3 bases are TGTGCCAGCAGCTTATCTCGGCTCACGGAGCAGTACTTC. This gives the protein CASSLSRLTEQYF. J is TRBJ2-7 and V is TRBV7-8; D ambiguous. Per germline, CDR1 SGHVS and CDR2 FQNEAQ. The CDR3 runs to 13 residues. V was trimmed by 2 bases and J by 7 bases, leaving 12 bases between them.

A few counts support this clonotype. This chain uses TRBV7-3 with TRBJ2-7, with 13 bases matching TRBD2. J gave up 6 bases and V 7 bases, and 12 bases lay outside the gene matches. There are 16 residues in the CDR3. CDR1 and CDR2 (germline): SGHTA, FQGTGA. The DNA of the CDR3 is TGTGCCAGCACCGGGAAGGGGACTAGCGGGACACGCGAGCAGTACTTC. Its protein product is CASTGKGTSGTREQYF.

The chain has TRBV29-1 and TRBJ2-5; D tentatively reads TRBD1 or TRBD2 (7 bases each). The CDR3 runs to 14 residues. Between the trimmed V and J ends, which lost 3 bases and 0 bases, there was a span of 11 bases. From germline, CDR1 is SQVTM and CDR2 ANQGSEA. The CDR3 is CSVDRGGNQETQYF. The CDR3 DNA reads TGCAGCGTTGACAGGGGGGGAAACCAAGAGACCCAGTACTTC. The full variable domain, with the rest looked up from reference TRBV29-1 and TRBJ2-5, is SAVISQKPSRDICQRGTSLTIQCQVDSQVTMMFWYRQQPGQSLTLIATANQGSEATYESGFVIDKFPISRPNLTFSTLTVSNMSPEDSSIYLCSVDRGGNQETQYFGPGTRLLVL.

Regarding this clonotype: A much larger clone differs by one base, so this may be a read error. The chain recombines TRBV7-8 with TRBJ2-7; D not certain. CDR1 SGHVS and CDR2 FQNEAQ come from the germline V gene. CDR3 length: 14 amino acids. For the CDR3, the DNA is TGTGCCAGCAGCCAATCTCGGATTTCCTACGAGCAGCACTTC. Its protein product is CASSQSRISYEQHF.

About this clonotype itself: This may stem from a read error, because a much larger clone lies one nucleotide away. The chain carries TRBV9 and TRBJ1-3; D ambiguous. Germline V gene lookup returns CDR1 SGDLS and CDR2 YYNGEE. The CDR3 sequence is 14 residues long. DNA of the CDR3: TGTGCCAGCAGCCTCCGGTCCTCTGGAGACACCATATATTTT. This translates into CASSLRSSGDTIYF.

This clonotype has ten or more counts. The chain carries TRBV25-1 and TRBJ1-5; D perhaps matches TRBD1 (5 bases). Trimming pared 5 bases from V and 4 bases from J, leaving 15 bases between. CDR1 and CDR2 from the germline V gene are MGHDK and SYGVNS. CDR3 length: 15 amino acids. CDR3 bases: TGTGCCAGCAGTCCGTTTCAGGGACCGAATCAGCCCCAGCATTTT. Translation: CASSPFQGPNQPQHF.

The genes are TRBV7-3 and TRBJ2-5; TRBD1 aligns across 7 bases. CDR1 is SGHTA, CDR2 FQGTGA, per germline. This CDR3 region has 16 residues. Trimming at V came to 5 bases and at J to 5 bases, leaving 14 bases not matched to a gene. The CDR3 nucleotides read TGTGCCAGCAGCGCAGACAGGGTCCACACCGGGGAGACCCAGTACTTC. Its translation is CASSADRVHTGETQYF.